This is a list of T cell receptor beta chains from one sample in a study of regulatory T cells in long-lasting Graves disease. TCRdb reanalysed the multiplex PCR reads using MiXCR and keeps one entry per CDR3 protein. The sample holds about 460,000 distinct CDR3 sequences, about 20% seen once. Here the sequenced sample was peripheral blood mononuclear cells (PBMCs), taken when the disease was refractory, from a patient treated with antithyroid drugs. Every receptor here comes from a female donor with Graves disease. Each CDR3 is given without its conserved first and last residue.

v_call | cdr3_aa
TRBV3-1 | ASSQAAASYEQY
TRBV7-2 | ASSPYTGNTIY
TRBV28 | ASSFPGEGYT
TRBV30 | AWSARPGTRDGYT
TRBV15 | ATSRRSSGPNEKLF
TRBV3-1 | ASSQEADLQETQY
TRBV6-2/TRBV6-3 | ASSYRLGSRGGRDQPQH
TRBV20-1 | SARAGHGGRTYEQY
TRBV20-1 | SAARTGTSQETQY
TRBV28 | ASSFFLHTEAF
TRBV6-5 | ASSYSGSYYGYT
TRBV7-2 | ASSTRGRGYT
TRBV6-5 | ASSSHGGASNQPQH
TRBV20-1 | SARVSGGSKETQY
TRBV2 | ASSTASGIKTQY
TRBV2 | ASSPPQGGNQPQH
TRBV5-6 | ASSLFAGPKQY
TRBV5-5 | ASSLNPSDYEQY
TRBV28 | ASSLFGWGWNGYEQY
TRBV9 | ASSAYSGSQETQY
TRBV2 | ASTGLADQETQY
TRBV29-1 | SVEIIIGELF
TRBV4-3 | ASSQDWPLGQETQY
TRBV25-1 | ASRSREQETQY
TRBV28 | ASTLGSGGTGELF
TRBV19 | ASSMTGAGELF
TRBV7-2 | ASSLYSGKVTGELF
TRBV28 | ASTRDTYNEQF
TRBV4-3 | ASSQDLPDNYGYT
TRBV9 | ASSVEGISAEAF
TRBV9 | ASSVAERGVQQY
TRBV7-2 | ASTPGVGTEAF
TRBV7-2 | ASSFGRKETQY
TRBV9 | ASSTGFQGAQEKLF
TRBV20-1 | SAMGQVQH
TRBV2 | ASNRQGNDEQY
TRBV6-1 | ASSRPGLAYEQY
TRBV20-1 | SASRSGNTEAF
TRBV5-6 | ASSSNGIYGYT
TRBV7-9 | ASSLGSVEANEKLF
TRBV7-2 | ASSLVEAVNQPQH
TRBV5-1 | ASSQTSGQGIQPQH
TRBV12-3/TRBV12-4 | ASTLSWGTEAF
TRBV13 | ASSASGGGQLMKGAF
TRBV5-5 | ASSLVTIQETQY
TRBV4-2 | ASSQEGLMNTEAF
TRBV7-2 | ASSSASGGGYEQY
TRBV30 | AWSVRPEGRGGELF
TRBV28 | ASSLQGQLGEKLF
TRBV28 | ASSPGQGTEKLF
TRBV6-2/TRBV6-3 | ASSYGLGENTEAF